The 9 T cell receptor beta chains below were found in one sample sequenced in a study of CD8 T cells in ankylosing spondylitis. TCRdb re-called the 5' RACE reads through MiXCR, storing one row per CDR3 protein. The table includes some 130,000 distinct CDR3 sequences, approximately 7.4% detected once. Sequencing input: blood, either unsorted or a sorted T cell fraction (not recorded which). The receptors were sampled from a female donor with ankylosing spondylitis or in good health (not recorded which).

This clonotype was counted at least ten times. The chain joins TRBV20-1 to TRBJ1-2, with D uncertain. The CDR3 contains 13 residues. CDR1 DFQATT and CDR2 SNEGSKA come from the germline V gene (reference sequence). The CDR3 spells CRIPYPAEHGYTF. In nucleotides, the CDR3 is TGCAGAATCCCCTACCCGGCGGAACATGGCTACACCTTC.

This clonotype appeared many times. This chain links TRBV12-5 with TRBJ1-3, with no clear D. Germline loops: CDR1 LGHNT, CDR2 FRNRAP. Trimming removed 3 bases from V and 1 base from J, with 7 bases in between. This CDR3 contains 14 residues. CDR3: CASGLSTSGNTIYF. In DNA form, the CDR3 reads TGTGCTAGTGGTTTATCGACGTCTGGAAACACCATATATTTT.

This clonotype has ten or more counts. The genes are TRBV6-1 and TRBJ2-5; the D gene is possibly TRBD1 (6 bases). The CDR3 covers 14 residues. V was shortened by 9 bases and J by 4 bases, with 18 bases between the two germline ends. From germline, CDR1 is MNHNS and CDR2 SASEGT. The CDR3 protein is CASEQTGVRETQYF. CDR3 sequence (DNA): TGTGCCAGTGAACAGACAGGCGTGCGAGAGACCCAGTACTTC.

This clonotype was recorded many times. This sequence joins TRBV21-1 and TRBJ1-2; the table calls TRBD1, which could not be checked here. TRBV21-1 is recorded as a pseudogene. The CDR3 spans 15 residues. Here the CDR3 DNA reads TGTGCCAGCAGCAGGGAAACAGGGGGCCACTATGGCTACACCTTC. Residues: CASSRETGGHYGYTF.

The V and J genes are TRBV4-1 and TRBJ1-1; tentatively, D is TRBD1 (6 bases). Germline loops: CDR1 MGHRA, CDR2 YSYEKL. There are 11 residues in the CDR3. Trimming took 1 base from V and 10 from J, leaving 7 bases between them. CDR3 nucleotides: TGCGCCAGCAGCCAAGCAGGGGCAGCTTTCTTT. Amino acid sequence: CASSQAGAAFF.

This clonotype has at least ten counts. The CDR3: CASSPPGGDNTIYF. The CDR3 DNA sequence: TGTGCCAGCAGCCCCCCCGGAGGGGACAACACCATATATTTT. The chain joins TRBV9 to TRBJ1-3; D perhaps matches TRBD1 (5 bases). Germline V gene sequence: CDR1 SGDLS, CDR2 YYNGEE. The V end was cut by 4 bases, the J end by 7 bases, with 15 bases between. This CDR3 is 14 amino acids long.

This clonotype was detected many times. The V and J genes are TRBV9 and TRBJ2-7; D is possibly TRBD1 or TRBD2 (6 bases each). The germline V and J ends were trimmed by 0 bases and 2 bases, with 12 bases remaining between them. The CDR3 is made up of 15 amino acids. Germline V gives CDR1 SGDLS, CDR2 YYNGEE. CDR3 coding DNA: TGTGCCAGCAGCGTAGGGGGGGCTTCAACCTACGAGCAGTACTTC. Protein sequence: CASSVGGASTYEQYF.

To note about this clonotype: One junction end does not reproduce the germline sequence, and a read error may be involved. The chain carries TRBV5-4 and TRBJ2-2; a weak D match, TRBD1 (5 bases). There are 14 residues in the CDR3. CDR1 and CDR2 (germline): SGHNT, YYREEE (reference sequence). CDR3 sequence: CAISVGLISGELFF. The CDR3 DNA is TGTGCCATCAGCGTGGGGCTGATCTCCGGGGAGCTGTTTTTT.

CDR3 protein: CSATDTIYGYTF. The DNA of the CDR3 is TGCAGTGCTACTGACACCATTTATGGCTACACCTTC. This rearrangement joins TRBV20-1 to TRBJ1-2; D gene ambiguous. The CDR3 spans 12 residues. Germline CDR1 is DFQATT and CDR2 is SNEGSKA (reference sequence). Trimming took off 4 bases at V and 5 bases at J, with 11 bases between the two ends.